The 5 T cell receptor beta chains given below trace back to one sample, sequenced in a study of blood T cell repertoires in COVID-19. Method: immunoSEQ multiplex PCR; TCRdb's copy keeps in-frame clones and lacks some. The table lists over 200,000 clones, about 86% of them singletons. The material sequenced was peripheral blood. The receptors originated from a man aged 45 to 65 with active or convalescent COVID-19.

V and J are TRBV7-9 and TRBJ1-2; D not resolved. With 5 bases removed from V and 4 bases from J, the gap between germline ends came to 11 bases. Germline V gene lookup returns CDR1 SEHNR and CDR2 FQNEAQ (reference sequence). CDR3 length: 13 residues. CDR3 sequence reads: CASSPRVGYGYTF. The CDR3 DNA reads TGTGCCAGCAGCCCTCGGGTGGGCTATGGCTACACCTTC.

The chain recombines TRBV24-1 with TRBJ2-2, with 14 bases that match TRBD2. The CDR3 sequence is 19 residues long. The germline V gene encodes CDR1 KGHDR and CDR2 SFDVKD. The V gene end was trimmed by 4 bases and the J gene end by 0 bases; junction bases not matched to a gene: 6. The CDR3 nucleotides read TGTGCCACCAGTGACCCGGGACTAGCGGGGGAGACGAACACCGGGGAGCTGTTTTTT. It encodes CATSDPGLAGETNTGELFF.

This chain connects TRBV7-8 to TRBJ1-1; no clear D gene. The CDR3 spans 14 residues. Germline-derived CDR1 and CDR2 are SGHVS and FQNEAQ. Deletions cut 5 bases from V and 1 base from J, with 11 bases between. The CDR3 here is CASSLDLGNTEAFF. In DNA, the CDR3 is TGTGCCAGCAGCCTTGACTTGGGGAACACTGAAGCTTTCTTT.

V is TRBV7-3 and J is TRBJ2-6; possibly TRBD1 for D (6 bases). V lost 8 bases to trimming and J lost 0 bases, with 11 bases between them. Germline V CDR1 and CDR2: SGHTA, FQGTGA. The CDR3 length is 15 residues. The CDR3 sequence is CASSTGSSGANVLTF. In nucleotides, the CDR3 is TGTGCCAGCTCAACAGGGAGCTCTGGGGCCAACGTCCTGACTTTC.

CDR3 amino acids: CASSTGVAYNEQFF. For the CDR3, the DNA is TGCGCCAGCAGTACCGGTGTGGCCTACAATGAGCAGTTCTTC. The V gene is TRBV10-2, the J gene TRBJ2-1; D is ambiguous. The CDR3 consists of 14 residues. Trimming took 5 bases from V and 2 from J, leaving 10 bases between them. The germline CDR1 and CDR2 sequences are WSHSY and SAAADI.